In this sample, the clone carrying this T cell receptor (beta chain) turned up a few times. Its antigen is unidentified. The sample originates from a study of shared clonotypes between healthy human individuals. Study findings and constraints: Incomplete sequencing of sorted subsets was indicated by rarefaction despite large depth.

Germline loops: CDR1 ENHRY, CDR2 SYGVKD. The CDR3 totals 14 residues. Between the trimmed V and J ends, which lost 5 bases and 0 bases, there was a span of 10 bases. Method: immunoSEQ multiplex PCR; TCRdb's copy keeps in-frame clones and lacks some. Here the sample spans approximately 330,000 clones, around 67% being singletons. Input material: memory CD4+ T cells sorted from blood. Described subset: CD45RA-negative fraction. This TCR was sampled from a man aged 25 to 40 in good health. The chain uses TRBV10-3 and TRBJ1-1; no firm D call. The CDR3 region has the DNA TGTGCCATCAGTTGGGGTTTCATGAACACTGAAGCTTTCTTT. Its translation: CAISWGFMNTEAFF.